This passage covers 3 T cell receptor beta chains from one sample sequenced in a study of blood T cell repertoires in COVID-19. TCRdb's copy holds only in-frame clones and misses some; the assay was immunoSEQ multiplex PCR. The data contain fewer than 350,000 clones, about 86% of them singletons. Sequenced sample: peripheral blood. The receptors derive from a woman aged 60-75 years with active or convalescent COVID-19.

This clone has a handful of counts. The chain combines TRBV7-9 with TRBJ1-1, with a tentative D call TRBD1 (6 bases). This CDR3 has 16 residues. Trimming took off 5 bases at V and 1 base at J, with 17 bases between the two ends. The germline gives CDR1 SEHNR, CDR2 FQNEAQ (reference sequence). The CDR3 here is CASSGRQGIPNTEAFF. The CDR3 DNA is TGTGCCAGCAGCGGCCGGCAGGGGATACCGAACACTGAAGCTTTCTTT.

This chain uses TRBV6-5 with TRBJ1-3; perhaps TRBD1 as D (6 bases). Germline V gives CDR1 MNHEY, CDR2 SVGAGI. Trimming cost V 6 bases and J 2 bases, with 11 bases left between them. This CDR3 has 14 amino acids. The CDR3 DNA follows: TGTGCCAGCAGCTACGGGGGCGCTGGAAACACCATATATTTT. Its translation: CASSYGGAGNTIYF.

This clone was seen ten or more times. The rearrangement links TRBV4-1 to TRBJ1-1; D ambiguous. The CDR3 is 15 residues long. V lost 4 bases and J 3 bases, leaving 15 bases between the germline ends. Germline V lookup: CDR1 MGHRA, CDR2 YSYEKL. CDR3 region: CASSPLIAGDTEAFF. Here the CDR3 DNA reads TGCGCCAGCAGCCCTCTAATCGCGGGTGACACTGAAGCTTTCTTT.